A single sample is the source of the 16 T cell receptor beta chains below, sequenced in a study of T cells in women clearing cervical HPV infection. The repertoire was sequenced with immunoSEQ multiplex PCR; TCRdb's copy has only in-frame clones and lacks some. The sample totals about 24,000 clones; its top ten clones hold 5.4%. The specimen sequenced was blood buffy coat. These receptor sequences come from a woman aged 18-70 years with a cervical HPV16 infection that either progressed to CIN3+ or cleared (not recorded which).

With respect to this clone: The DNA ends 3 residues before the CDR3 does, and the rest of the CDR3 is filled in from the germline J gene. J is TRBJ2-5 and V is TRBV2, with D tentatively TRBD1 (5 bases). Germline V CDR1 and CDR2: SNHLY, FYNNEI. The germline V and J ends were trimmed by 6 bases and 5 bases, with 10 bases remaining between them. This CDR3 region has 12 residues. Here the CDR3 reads CASRGLGETQYF. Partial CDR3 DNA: TGTGCCAGCAGGGGGCTGGGGGAGACC.

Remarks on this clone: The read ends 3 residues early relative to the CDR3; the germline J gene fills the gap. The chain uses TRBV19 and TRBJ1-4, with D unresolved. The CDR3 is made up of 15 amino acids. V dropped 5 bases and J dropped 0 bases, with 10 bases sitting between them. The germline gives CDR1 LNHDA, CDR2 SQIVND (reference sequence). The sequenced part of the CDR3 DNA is TGTGCCAGTAGTCACGACATATCAACTAATGAAAAA. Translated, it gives CASSHDISTNEK. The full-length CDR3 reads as CASSHDISTNEKLFF.

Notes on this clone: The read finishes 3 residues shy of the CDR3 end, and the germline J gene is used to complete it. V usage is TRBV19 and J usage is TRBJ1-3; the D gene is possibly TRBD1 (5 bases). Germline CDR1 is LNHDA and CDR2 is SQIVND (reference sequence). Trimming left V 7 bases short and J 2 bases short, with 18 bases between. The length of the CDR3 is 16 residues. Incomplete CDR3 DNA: TGTGCCAGTACTTCTATGGGAAGGGGCCCTGGAAACACC. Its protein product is CASTSMGRGPGNT. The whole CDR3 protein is CASTSMGRGPGNTIYF.

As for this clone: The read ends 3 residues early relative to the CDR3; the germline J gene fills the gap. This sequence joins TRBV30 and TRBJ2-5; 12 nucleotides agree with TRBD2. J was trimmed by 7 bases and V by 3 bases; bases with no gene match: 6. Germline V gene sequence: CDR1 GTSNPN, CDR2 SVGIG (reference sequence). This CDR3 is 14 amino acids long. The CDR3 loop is CAWSAGTSGRTQYF. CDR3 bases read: TGTGCCTGGAGCGCCGGGACTAGCGGGCGGACC.

Partial CDR3 DNA: TGTGCCAGCAGCTCGACAGGGAAGGGC. Translated, it gives CASSSTGKG. From start to end, the CDR3 is CASSSTGKGYTF. The chain employs TRBV7-8 and TRBJ1-2; 7 bases fit TRBD1. The read ends 3 residues before the CDR3 terminus; that terminus is restored from the germline J gene. Germline lookup yields CDR1 SGHVS and CDR2 FQNEAQ. The CDR3 extends over 12 amino acids.

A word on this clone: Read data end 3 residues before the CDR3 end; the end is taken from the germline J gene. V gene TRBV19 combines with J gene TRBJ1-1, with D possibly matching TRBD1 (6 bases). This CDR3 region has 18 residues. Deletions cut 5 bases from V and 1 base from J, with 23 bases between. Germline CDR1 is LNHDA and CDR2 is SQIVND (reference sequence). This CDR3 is CASSPYFPETGTNTEAFF. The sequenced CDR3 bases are TGTGCCAGTAGTCCTTACTTCCCCGAGACAGGAACGAACACTGAA.

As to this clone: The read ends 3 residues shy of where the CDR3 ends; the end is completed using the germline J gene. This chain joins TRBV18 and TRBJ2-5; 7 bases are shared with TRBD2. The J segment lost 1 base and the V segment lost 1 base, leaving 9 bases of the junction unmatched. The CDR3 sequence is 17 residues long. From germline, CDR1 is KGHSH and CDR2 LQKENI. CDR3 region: CASSPRWSSGVQETQYF. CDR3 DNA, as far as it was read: TGTGCCAGCTCACCACGATGGTCTAGCGGTGTCCAAGAGACC. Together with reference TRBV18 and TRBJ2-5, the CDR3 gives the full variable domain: NAGVMQNPRHLVRRRGQEARLRCSPMKGHSHVYWYRQLPEEGLKFMVYLQKENIIDESGMPKERFSAEFPKEGPSILRIQQVVRGDSAAYFCASSPRWSSGVQETQYFGPGTRLLVL.

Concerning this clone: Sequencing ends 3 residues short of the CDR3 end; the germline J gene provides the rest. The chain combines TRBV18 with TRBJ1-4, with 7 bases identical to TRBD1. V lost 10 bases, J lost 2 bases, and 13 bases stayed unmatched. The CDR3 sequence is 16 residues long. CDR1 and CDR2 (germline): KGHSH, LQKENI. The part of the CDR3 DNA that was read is TGTGCCACCTCCATTAAGGGGGCGCTGACTAATGAAAAA. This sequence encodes CATSIKGALTNEK. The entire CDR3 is CATSIKGALTNEKLFF.

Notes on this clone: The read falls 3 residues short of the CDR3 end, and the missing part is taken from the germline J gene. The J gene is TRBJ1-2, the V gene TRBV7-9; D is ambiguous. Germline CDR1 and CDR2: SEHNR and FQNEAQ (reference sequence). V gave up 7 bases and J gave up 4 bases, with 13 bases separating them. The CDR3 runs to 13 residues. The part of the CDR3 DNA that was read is TGTGCCAGCACACCGTTGTCTATCTATGGC. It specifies CASTPLSIYG. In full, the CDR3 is CASTPLSIYGYTF.

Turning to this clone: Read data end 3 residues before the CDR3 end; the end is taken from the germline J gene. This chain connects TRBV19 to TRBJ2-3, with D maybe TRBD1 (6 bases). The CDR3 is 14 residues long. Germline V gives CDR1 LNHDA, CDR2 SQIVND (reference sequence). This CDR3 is CASSLQGWAQPQYF. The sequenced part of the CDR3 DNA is TGTGCCAGTAGCCTACAGGGATGGGCTCAGCCG.

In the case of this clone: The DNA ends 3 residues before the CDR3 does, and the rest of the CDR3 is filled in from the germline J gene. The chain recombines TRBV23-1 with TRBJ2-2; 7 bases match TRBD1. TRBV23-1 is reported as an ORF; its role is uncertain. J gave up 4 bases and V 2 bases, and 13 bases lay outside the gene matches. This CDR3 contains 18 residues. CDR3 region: CASSQEVRRTGGTGELFF. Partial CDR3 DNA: TGCGCCAGCAGTCAAGAAGTCCGGAGGACAGGAGGCACCGGGGAG.

The CDR3 bases that were read are TGTGCCAGCTCACCTGCGAGCTTCTCTGGAAACACC. It is translated as CASSPASFSGNT. The complete CDR3 protein is CASSPASFSGNTIYF. This rearrangement joins TRBV18 to TRBJ1-3; D call uncertain. The CDR3 goes on 3 residues after the read ends, and that part is filled in from the germline J gene. Germline V gene data show CDR1 as KGHSH and CDR2 as LQKENI. The CDR3 covers 15 residues. The germline V and J ends were trimmed by 3 bases and 0 bases, with 9 bases remaining between them.

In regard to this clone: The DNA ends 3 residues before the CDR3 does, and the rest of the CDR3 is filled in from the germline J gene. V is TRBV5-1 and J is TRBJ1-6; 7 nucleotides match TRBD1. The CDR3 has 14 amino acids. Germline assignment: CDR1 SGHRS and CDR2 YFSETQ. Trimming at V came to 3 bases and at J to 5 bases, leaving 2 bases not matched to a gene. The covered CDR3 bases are TGCGCCAGCAGCTCTGGACAGGATAATTCACCC. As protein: CASSSGQDNSP. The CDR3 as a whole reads CASSSGQDNSPLHF.

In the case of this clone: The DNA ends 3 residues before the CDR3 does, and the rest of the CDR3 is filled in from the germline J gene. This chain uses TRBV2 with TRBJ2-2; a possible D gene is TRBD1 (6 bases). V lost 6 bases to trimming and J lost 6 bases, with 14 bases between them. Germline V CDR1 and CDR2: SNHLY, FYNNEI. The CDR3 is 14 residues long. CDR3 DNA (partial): TGTGCCAGCAGCCGGGACATCGACGCCGGGGAG. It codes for CASSRDIDAGE. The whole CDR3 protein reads CASSRDIDAGELFF.

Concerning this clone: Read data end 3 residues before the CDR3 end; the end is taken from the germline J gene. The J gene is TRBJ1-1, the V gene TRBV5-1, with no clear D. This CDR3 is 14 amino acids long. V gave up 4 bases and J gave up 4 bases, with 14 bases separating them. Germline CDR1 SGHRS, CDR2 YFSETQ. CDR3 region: CASSPTAGFTEAFF. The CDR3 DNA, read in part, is TGCGCCAGCAGCCCAACCGCCGGGTTCACTGAA.

The CDR3 DNA, read in part, is TGCGCCAGCAGCTTCAACGGGGGGCTAAACACTGAA. Its protein is CASSFNGGLNTE. The whole CDR3 sequence reads CASSFNGGLNTEAFF. The rearrangement links TRBV5-1 to TRBJ1-1; D possibly corresponds to TRBD1 (6 bases). The read terminates 3 residues ahead of where the CDR3 ends, so the germline J gene completes it. CDR3 length: 15 amino acids. Germline-derived CDR1 and CDR2 are SGHRS and YFSETQ. V was shortened by 2 bases and J by 2 bases, with 13 bases between the two germline ends.